The rows below give T cell receptor beta chains drawn from one sample of a study of immune evolution from preneoplasia to lung adenocarcinoma. Produced via immunoSEQ multiplex PCR; TCRdb's table is partial and in-frame only. The sample consists of 13,000 or so clones, around 85% of them appearing once. Sequencing was done on a sample of FFPE tissue from an adenomatous hyperplasia lung lesion. Receptors were obtained from a person between 50 and 69 years old with lung adenocarcinoma. The CDR3 runs from the conserved cysteine through the conserved F or W. Fields, in order: D gene, J gene, clone size, V gene, CDR3 protein, CDR3 DNA. D genes are given only for firm matches. Some rows have no size entry. The others give once, few or many, or a class for an expanded clone.

TRBD1,TRBJ2-7,few,TRBV4-1,CASSQDFPGGSYEQYF,TGCGCCAGCAGCCAAGATTTCCCAGGGGGTAGCTACGAGCAGTACTTC
TRBD1,TRBJ1-2,-,TRBV7-2,CASSLVGTGGDRDSGYTF,TGTGCCAGCAGCTTAGTCGGGACAGGGGGTGATCGCGATTCTGGCTACACCTTC
-,TRBJ2-1,-,TRBV28,CASKRLSGEQFF,TGTGCCAGCAAACGGCTTTCCGGTGAGCAGTTCTTC
-,TRBJ1-1,-,TRBV15,CATSRYLEGGSEAFF,TGTGCCACCAGCAGATACTTAGAAGGGGGGTCTGAAGCTTTCTTT
-,TRBJ1-1,-,TRBV15,CATSREFRTGSFFRAFF,TGTGCCACCAGCAGAGAATTTCGTACAGGGAGTTTCTTCCGAGCTTTCTTT
TRBD1,TRBJ1-1,-,TRBV19,CASSTRQGRSEAFF,TGTGCCAGTAGTACGAGACAGGGTCGGTCGGAAGCTTTCTTT
TRBD1,TRBJ1-1,-,TRBV18,CASSPLPGQGGNTEAFF,TGTGCCAGCTCACCGTTACCGGGACAGGGGGGGAACACTGAAGCTTTCTTT
TRBD2,TRBJ2-3,few,TRBV4-1,CASSQEAGVGSTDTQYF,TGCGCCAGCAGCCAGGAAGCGGGAGTGGGTAGCACAGATACGCAGTATTTT
TRBD1,TRBJ1-1,-,TRBV5-1,CASSLTPGQGFRTTEAFF,TGCGCCAGCAGCTTGACCCCGGGACAGGGATTCAGGACCACTGAAGCTTTCTTT
TRBD1,TRBJ1-2,-,TRBV7-9,CASSFSGQGDYTF,TGTGCCAGCAGCTTTTCGGGACAGGGCGACTACACCTTC
TRBD1,TRBJ1-3,-,TRBV27,CASSLTPGTGRHTIYF,TGTGCCAGCAGTTTGACTCCCGGGACAGGGAGACACACCATATATTTT
-,TRBJ1-1,-,TRBV5-1,CASSLDRQGRNEAFF,TGCGCCAGCAGCTTGGATCGGCAGGGGAGAAATGAAGCTTTCTTT
-,TRBJ2-3,once,TRBV13,CASSDYQDSSTDTQYF,TGTGCCAGCAGCGACTATCAGGACTCTTCCACAGATACGCAGTATTTT
-,TRBJ2-7,-,TRBV11-3,CASSLDVYYEQYF,TGTGCCAGCAGCTTAGATGTCTACTACGAGCAGTACTTC
TRBD1,TRBJ2-2,-,TRBV9,CASSVTGGGTGELFF,TGTGCCAGCAGCGTGACAGGGGGCGGCACCGGGGAGCTGTTTTTT
-,TRBJ1-1,-,TRBV5-4,CASSWGEGNTEAFF,TGTGCCAGCAGCTGGGGGGAAGGGAACACTGAAGCTTTCTTT
-,TRBJ2-5,-,TRBV29-1,CSVEYGGGQETQYF,TGCAGCGTTGAATATGGGGGAGGTCAAGAGACCCAGTACTTC
-,TRBJ2-1,-,TRBV6-5,CASRLAPNVAEFF,TGTGCCAGCAGACTAGCTCCCAACGTCGCGGAGTTCTTC
TRBD2,TRBJ2-7,once,TRBV7-2,CVSSPSGSSEQYF,TGTGTCAGCAGCCCTAGCGGGAGTTCCGAGCAGTACTTC
TRBD2,TRBJ2-5,-,TRBV7-9,CASSLVTSGKETQYF,TGTGCCAGCAGCTTAGTCACTAGCGGAAAAGAGACCCAGTACTTC
TRBD1,TRBJ2-2,-,TRBV7-3,CASSPRGTATGELFF,TGTGCCAGCAGCCCCCGAGGGACAGCCACCGGGGAGCTGTTTTTT
-,TRBJ2-5,-,TRBV29-1,CSVDPGSYQETQYF,TGCAGCGTTGATCCGGGATCGTACCAAGAGACCCAGTACTTC
-,TRBJ1-2,once,TRBV6-5,CASTLGRTNYGYTF,TGTGCCAGCACCCTGGGGCGGACTAACTATGGCTACACCTTC
TRBD2,TRBJ2-3,-,TRBV27,CASTAGGRTQYF,TGTGCCAGCACAGCGGGAGGGCGTACGCAGTATTTT
-,TRBJ2-7,few,TRBV5-5,CASSWTVTYEQYF,TGTGCCAGCAGCTGGACTGTAACCTACGAGCAGTACTTC
TRBD1,TRBJ1-1,-,TRBV19,CASSIQGAMNTEAFF,TGTGCCAGTAGTATACAGGGGGCCATGAACACTGAAGCTTTCTTT
TRBD2,TRBJ2-7,-,TRBV10-2,CASSYSGSFYEQYF,TGCGCCAGCAGCTACAGCGGGAGTTTCTACGAGCAGTACTTC
-,TRBJ1-1,-,TRBV27,CASSRRERNTEAFF,TGTGCCAGCAGTCGCAGGGAAAGGAACACTGAAGCTTTCTTT
-,TRBJ2-2,-,TRBV25-1,CASSEDNRKGGELFF,TGTGCCAGCAGTGAAGACAACCGCAAGGGTGGGGAGCTGTTTTTT
TRBD2,TRBJ2-7,-,TRBV10-2,CASSERSGLISYEQYF,TGCGCCAGCAGTGAGCGTAGCGGGTTGATCTCCTACGAGCAGTACTTC
TRBD1,TRBJ1-1,-,TRBV27,CASSLRQGLSDTEAFF,TGTGCCAGCAGTTTGAGACAGGGTTTATCGGACACTGAAGCTTTCTTT
-,TRBJ2-2,-,TRBV12-5,CASGLVQNTGELFF,TGTGCTAGTGGTTTGGTGCAGAACACCGGGGAGCTGTTTTTT
-,TRBJ1-1,once,TRBV18,CASSVQQGWMNTEAFF,TGTGCCAGCTCGGTCCAACAGGGATGGATGAACACTGAAGCTTTCTTT
TRBD1,TRBJ1-1,once,TRBV10-3,CAISESGQGAAEAFF,TGTGCCATCAGTGAGTCGGGACAGGGGGCCGCTGAAGCTTTCTTT
-,TRBJ2-1,-,TRBV7-2,CASSLALGAGRPQFF,TGTGCCAGCAGCTTAGCCCTGGGGGCAGGCCGTCCCCAGTTCTTC
-,TRBJ2-7,-,TRBV9,CASSVGQTSYEQYF,TGTGCCAGCAGCGTAGGACAAACCTCCTACGAGCAGTACTTC
-,TRBJ1-2,-,TRBV5-1,CASSQTGRFYGYTF,TGCGCCAGCAGCCAGACAGGTCGCTTCTATGGCTACACCTTC
TRBD1,TRBJ2-7,-,TRBV28,CASSWGQIYEQYF,TGTGCCAGCAGCTGGGGACAGATCTACGAGCAGTACTTC
-,TRBJ1-2,-,TRBV19,CASSIRGARRLGYTF,TGTGCCAGTAGTATTAGGGGGGCGCGGAGACTCGGCTACACCTTC
TRBD1,TRBJ2-4,-,TRBV6-5,CASSYGTGYDIQYF,TGTGCCAGCAGTTACGGGACAGGGTACGACATTCAGTACTTC
TRBD2,TRBJ2-4,-,TRBV7-2,CASSGLAGGRGKNIQYF,TGTGCCAGCAGCGGGCTAGCGGGAGGGCGTGGCAAAAACATTCAGTACTTC